These T cell receptor beta chains were read from a single sample in a study of T cell changes during pregnancy in multiple sclerosis. Clones were read by immunoSEQ multiplex PCR, and TCRdb kept only the in-frame ones, dropping some. Here the sample spans approximately 65,000 clones, about 89% being singletons. The material sequenced was CD4+ T cells from peripheral blood mononuclear cells, taken in the first trimester of pregnancy. The receptors come from a female donor with multiple sclerosis, enrolled in a pregnancy study. Both conserved end residues are part of each CDR3.

v_gene,CDR3aa
TRBV7-2,CASSQGLVEQYF
TRBV7-3,CASSLTRDQPQHF
TRBV4-2,CASSQDSVLAGSNEQFF
TRBV10-3,CAIRPVGFRDLNTEAFF
TRBV5-8,CASSGRGQGAKNIQYF
TRBV9,CASSPRTSGATEQYF
TRBV15,CATSPSRAGNEQYF
TRBV14,CASSYTGGGSPLHF
TRBV6-6,CASSSDSLHPNTEAFF
TRBV6-5,CASRRARANEKLFF